The entry below gives a single T cell receptor (beta chain) sequence along with its context. A fixed DNA input of around 0.35 ug was used per bulk PBMC sample. This table comes from immunoSEQ multiplex PCR, and its TCRdb copy is limited to in-frame clones, with some not included. Here the sample spans about 15,000 clones, roughly 84% being singletons. The data were obtained in a study of blood T cell dynamics during melanoma immunotherapy. Across the whole study: Metastatic melanoma patients received first-line pembrolizumab or nivolumab plus ipilimumab.

Trimming cost V 4 bases and J 0 bases, with 12 bases left between them. There are 15 residues in the CDR3. Germline CDR1 reads MNHNS; CDR2 reads SASEGT. Time point given: pre-treatment baseline. At 12 weeks after first infusion, RECIST 1.1 defined response for most patients. The chain employs TRBV6-1 and TRBJ1-1; TRBD1 might be the D (5 bases). The sequence derives from a human donor with melanoma. This sample comprised blood, obtained from a patient treated with checkpoint blockade. The chain's CDR3 is CASSVRKGMNTEAFF. CDR3 in DNA: TGTGCCAGCAGTGTAAGGAAGGGGATGAACACTGAAGCTTTCTTT.